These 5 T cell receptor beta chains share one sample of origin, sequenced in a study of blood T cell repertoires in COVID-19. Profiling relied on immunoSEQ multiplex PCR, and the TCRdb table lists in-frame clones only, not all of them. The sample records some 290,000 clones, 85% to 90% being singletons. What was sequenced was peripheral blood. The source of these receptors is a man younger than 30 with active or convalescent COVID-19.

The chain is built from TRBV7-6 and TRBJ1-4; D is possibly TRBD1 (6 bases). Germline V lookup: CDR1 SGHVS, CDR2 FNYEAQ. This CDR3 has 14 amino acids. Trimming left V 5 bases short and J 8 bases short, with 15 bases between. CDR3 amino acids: CASSPQGLGEKLFF. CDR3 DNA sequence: TGTGCCAGCAGCCCTCAGGGGCTGGGGGAAAAACTGTTTTTT. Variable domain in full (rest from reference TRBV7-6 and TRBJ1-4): GAGVSQSPRYKVTKRGQDVALRCDPISGHVSLYWYRQALGQGPEFLTYFNYEAQQDKSGLPNDRFSAERPEGSISTLTIQRTEQRDSAMYRCASSPQGLGEKLFFGSGTQLSVL.

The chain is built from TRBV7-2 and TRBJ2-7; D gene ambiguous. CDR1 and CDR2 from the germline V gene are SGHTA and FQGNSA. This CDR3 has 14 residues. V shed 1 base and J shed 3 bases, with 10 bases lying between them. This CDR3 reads CASSLVRSLYEQYF. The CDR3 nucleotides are TGTGCCAGCAGCTTAGTCAGATCCCTCTACGAGCAGTACTTC.

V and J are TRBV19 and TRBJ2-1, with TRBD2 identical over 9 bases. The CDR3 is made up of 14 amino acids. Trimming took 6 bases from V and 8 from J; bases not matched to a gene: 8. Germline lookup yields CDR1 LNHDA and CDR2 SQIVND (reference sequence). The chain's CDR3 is CASRREGRPDEQFF. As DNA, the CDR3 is TGTGCCAGTAGGCGGGAGGGCCGGCCAGATGAGCAGTTCTTC. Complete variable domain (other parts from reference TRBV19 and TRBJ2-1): DGGITQSPKYLFRKEGQNVTLSCEQNLNHDAMYWYRQDPGQGLRLIYYSQIVNDFQKGDIAEGYSVSREKKESFPLTVTSAQKNPTAFYLCASRREGRPDEQFFGPGTRLTVL.

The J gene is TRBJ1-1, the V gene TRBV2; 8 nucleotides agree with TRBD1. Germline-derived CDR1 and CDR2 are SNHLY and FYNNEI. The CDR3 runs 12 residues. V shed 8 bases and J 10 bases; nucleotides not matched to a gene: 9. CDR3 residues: CASGAGGEGAFF. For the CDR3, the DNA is TGTGCCAGCGGCGCAGGGGGCGAAGGAGCTTTCTTT.

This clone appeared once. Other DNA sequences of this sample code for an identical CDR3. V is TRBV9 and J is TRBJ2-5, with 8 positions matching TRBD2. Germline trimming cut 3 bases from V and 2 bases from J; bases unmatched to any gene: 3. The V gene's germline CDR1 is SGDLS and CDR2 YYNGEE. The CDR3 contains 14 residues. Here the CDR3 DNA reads TGTGCCAGCAGCGCTGGGACTAGTCAAGAGACCCAGTACTTC. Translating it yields CASSAGTSQETQYF.